A single T cell receptor beta chain is shown here with its context. Its specificity is unknown. Profiled with immunoSEQ multiplex PCR; TCRdb holds only in-frame clones, not every one. The sample lists about 41,000 clones, more than 60% occurring once. This entry belongs to a study of vaccination effects on CD4 cells after COVID-19. Study findings and constraints: Few convalescent patients, and no early post-infection timepoints, were available to the study.

The ends lost 4 bases at V and 8 bases at J; junction bases unmatched: 11. The CDR3 has 16 amino acids. The germline CDR1 and CDR2 sequences are SGHRS and YFSETQ. Pools of viral peptides were used by the ViraFEST assay to expand antigen-specific CD4+ T cells ahead of sequencing. The authors isolated CD4+ T cells after around nine days of culture. Vaccinated recipients, who were negative for nucleocapsid antibodies, had no history of SARS-CoV-2 infection. It was with approximately 10 IU/ml IL-2 and around 9.9 ug/ml peptides that 1.5 million to 2.5 million PBMC per well were cultured. In the cultures, half the medium was exchanged for IL-2 medium on days 3 and 7.

This chain joins TRBV5-1 and TRBJ2-2; 10 nucleotides agree with TRBD1. This sequence was found in a human donor who received a COVID-19 vaccine. This specimen was CD4+ T cells from PBMCs cultured with HCoV-OC43 spike peptides, taken before COVID-19 vaccination. The subset here: HCoV-OC43 spike overlapping peptide pool stimulation. CDR3 sequence (DNA): TGCGCCAGCAGCCTTGGACAGGGGGGCCTGTCGGGGGAGCTGTTTTTT. Amino acid sequence: CASSLGQGGLSGELFF. Using reference TRBV5-1 and TRBJ2-2 for the parts outside the CDR3, the full variable domain is KAGVTQTPRYLIKTRGQQVTLSCSPISGHRSVSWYQQTPGQGLQFLFEYFSETQRNKGNFPGRFSGRQFSNSRSEMNVSTLELGDSALYLCASSLGQGGLSGELFFGEGSRLTVL.